These T cell receptor beta chains were read from a single sample in a study of T-cell memory formation after mild COVID-19. TCRdb independently ran MiXCR on the 5' RACE reads; one entry per CDR3 protein. Here the sample spans 250,000 to 300,000 distinct CDR3 sequences, around 15% being singletons. The sequenced sample was PBMCs or a T cell subset sorted from them (not recorded which). The source of these receptors is a man aged 18 to 30 who had mild COVID-19 (a few samples of this study predate the infection). Cell type and time point are not known. Each CDR3 is given with its conserved first and last residue.

>TRBV4-1|TRBJ2-4
CASSQVVRDRKNIQYF
>TRBV5-1|TRBJ2-3
CASSLWGLAGGRTDTQYF
>TRBV29-1|TRBJ2-3
CSVEVYASTDTQYF
>TRBV2|TRBJ1-1
CASSEGGGKATEAFF
>TRBV9|TRBJ2-1
CASSAVGAGGPNEQFF
>TRBV5-1|TRBJ1-1
CASSLGLGGTEAFF
>TRBV12-3/TRBV12-4|TRBJ1-1
CASSLAGAVFF
>TRBV24-1|TRBJ2-7
CATSDAQGSSYEQYF
>TRBV21-1|TRBJ1-2
CASIYDPTGYGYTF
>TRBV2|TRBJ1-5
CASSFQVGYSNQPQHF
>TRBV5-1|TRBJ2-7
CASSLGPGGSNEQYF
>TRBV6-5|TRBJ1-2
CASSSRQGSYGYTF
>TRBV7-9|TRBJ1-4
CASSDNGAGRTNEKLFF
>TRBV7-2|TRBJ1-1
CASSRQQGAQEAFF
>TRBV9|TRBJ2-1
CASSVAAGGSGEQFF
>TRBV10-3|TRBJ1-1
CAISESLMDVNTEAFF